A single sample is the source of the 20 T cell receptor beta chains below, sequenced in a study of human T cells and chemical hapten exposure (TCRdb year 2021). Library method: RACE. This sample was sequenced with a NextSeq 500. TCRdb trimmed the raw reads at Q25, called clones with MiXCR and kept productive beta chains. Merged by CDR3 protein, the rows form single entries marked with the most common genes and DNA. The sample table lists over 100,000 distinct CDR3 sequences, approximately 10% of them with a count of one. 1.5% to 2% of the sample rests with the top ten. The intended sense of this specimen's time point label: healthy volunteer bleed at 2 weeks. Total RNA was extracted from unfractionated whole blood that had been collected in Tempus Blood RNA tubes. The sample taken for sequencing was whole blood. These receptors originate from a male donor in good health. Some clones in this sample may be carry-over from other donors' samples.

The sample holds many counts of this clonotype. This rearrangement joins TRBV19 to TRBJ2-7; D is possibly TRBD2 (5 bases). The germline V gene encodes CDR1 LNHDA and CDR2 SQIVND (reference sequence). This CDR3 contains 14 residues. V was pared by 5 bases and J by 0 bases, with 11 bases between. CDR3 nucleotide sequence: TGTGCCAGTAGTGTTACGGGGTTCTCCTACGAGCAGTACTTC. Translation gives CASSVTGFSYEQYF.

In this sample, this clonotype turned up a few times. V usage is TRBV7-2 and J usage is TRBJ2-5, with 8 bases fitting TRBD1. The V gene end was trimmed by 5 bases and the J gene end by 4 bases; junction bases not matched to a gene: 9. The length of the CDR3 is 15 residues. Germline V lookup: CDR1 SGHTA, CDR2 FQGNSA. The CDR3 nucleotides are TGTGCCAGCAGCCTATACTCTGGACAGGGAGAGACCCAGTACTTC. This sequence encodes CASSLYSGQGETQYF.

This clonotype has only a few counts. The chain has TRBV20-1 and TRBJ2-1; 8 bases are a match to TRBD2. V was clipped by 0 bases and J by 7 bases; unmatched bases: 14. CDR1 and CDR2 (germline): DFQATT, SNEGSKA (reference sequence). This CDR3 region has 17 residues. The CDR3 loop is CSARDLLGTRRGNEQFF. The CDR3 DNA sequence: TGCAGTGCTAGAGACCTCCTCGGGACTAGACGTGGGAATGAGCAGTTCTTC.

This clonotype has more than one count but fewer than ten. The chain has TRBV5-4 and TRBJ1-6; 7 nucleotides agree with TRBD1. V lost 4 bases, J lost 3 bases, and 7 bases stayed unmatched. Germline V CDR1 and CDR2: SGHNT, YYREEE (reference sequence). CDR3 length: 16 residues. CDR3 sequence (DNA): TGTGCCAGCAGCCCCGCGGACAGGAACTATAATTCACCCCTCCACTTT. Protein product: CASSPADRNYNSPLHF.

The CDR3 is CASSTRRIQETQYF. Here the CDR3 DNA reads TGTGCCAGCAGCACTCGACGGATTCAAGAGACCCAGTACTTC. V usage is TRBV7-2 and J usage is TRBJ2-5; unclear D gene. V lost 5 bases and J lost 2, with 12 bases in between. This CDR3 has 14 amino acids. Germline assignment: CDR1 SGHTA and CDR2 FQGNSA.

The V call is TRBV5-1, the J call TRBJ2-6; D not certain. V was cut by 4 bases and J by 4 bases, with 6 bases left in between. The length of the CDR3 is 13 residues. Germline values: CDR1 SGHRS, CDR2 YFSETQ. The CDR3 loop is CASSIQGANVLTF. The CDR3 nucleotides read TGCGCCAGCAGCATTCAGGGGGCCAACGTCCTGACTTTC.

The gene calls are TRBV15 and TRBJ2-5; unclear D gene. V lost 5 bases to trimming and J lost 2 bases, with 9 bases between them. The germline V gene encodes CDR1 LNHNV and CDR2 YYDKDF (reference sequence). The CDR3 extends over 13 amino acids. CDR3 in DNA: TGTGCCACCAGCGCTGGGTCTCAAGAGACCCAGTACTTC. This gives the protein CATSAGSQETQYF.

The CDR3 region is CSARGWTSGYNEQFF. Here the CDR3 DNA reads TGCAGTGCTAGGGGGTGGACTAGCGGATACAATGAGCAGTTCTTC. J is TRBJ2-1 and V is TRBV20-1, with 10 bases identical to TRBD2. V shed 3 bases and J 4 bases; nucleotides not matched to a gene: 6. The CDR3 length is 15 residues. Germline values: CDR1 DFQATT, CDR2 SNEGSKA (reference sequence).

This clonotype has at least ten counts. Here the CDR3 DNA reads TGTGCCAGCAGCTTGGCTCCAGGGGGAGGCTCCTACGAGCAGTACTTC. It translates to CASSLAPGGGSYEQYF. The chain couples TRBV5-5 to TRBJ2-7; tentative D call: TRBD1 (7 bases). Germline-derived CDR1 and CDR2 are SGHKS and YYEKEE (reference sequence). The CDR3 is made up of 16 amino acids. Trimming took off 0 bases at V and 0 bases at J, with 13 bases between the two ends.

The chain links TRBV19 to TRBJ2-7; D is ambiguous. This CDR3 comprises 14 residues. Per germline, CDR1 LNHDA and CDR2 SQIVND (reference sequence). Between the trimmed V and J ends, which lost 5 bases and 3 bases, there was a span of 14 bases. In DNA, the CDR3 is TGTGCCAGTAGTGGCCATGGCAGCCTCTACGAGCAGTACTTC. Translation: CASSGHGSLYEQYF.

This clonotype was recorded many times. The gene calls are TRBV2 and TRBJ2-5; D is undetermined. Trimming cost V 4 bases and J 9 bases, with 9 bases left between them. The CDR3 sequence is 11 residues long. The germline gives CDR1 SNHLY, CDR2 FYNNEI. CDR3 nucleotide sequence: TGTGCCAGCAGTGGGCGGCAGGCCCAGTACTTC. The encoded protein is CASSGRQAQYF.

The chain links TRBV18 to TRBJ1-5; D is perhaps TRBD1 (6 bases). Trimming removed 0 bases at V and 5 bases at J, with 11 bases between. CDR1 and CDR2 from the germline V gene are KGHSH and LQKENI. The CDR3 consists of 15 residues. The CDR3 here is CASSPPGRGDQPQHF. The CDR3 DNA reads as TGTGCCAGCTCACCACCAGGCAGGGGAGATCAGCCCCAGCATTTT.

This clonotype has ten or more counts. CDR3 sequence (DNA): TGCGCCAGCAGCCAAGATATCGGGGATGAAAAACTGTTTTTT. This encodes CASSQDIGDEKLFF. The chain couples TRBV4-3 to TRBJ1-4; D ambiguous. This CDR3 contains 14 residues. Trimming pared 0 bases from V and 6 bases from J, leaving 8 bases between. Per germline, CDR1 LGHNA and CDR2 YSLEER.

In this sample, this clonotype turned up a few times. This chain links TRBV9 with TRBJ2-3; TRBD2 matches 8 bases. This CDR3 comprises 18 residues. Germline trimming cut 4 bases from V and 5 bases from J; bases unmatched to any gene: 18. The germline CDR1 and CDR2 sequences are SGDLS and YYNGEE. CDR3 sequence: CASSSTWYSGGPEDTQYF. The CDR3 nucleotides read TGTGCCAGCAGCTCTACATGGTACAGCGGGGGCCCCGAAGATACGCAGTATTTT.

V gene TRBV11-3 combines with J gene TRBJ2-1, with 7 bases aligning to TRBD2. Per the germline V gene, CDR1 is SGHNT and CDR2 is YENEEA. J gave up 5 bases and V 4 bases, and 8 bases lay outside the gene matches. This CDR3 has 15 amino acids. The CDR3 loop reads CASSSDGLGNNEQFF. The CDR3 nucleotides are TGTGCCAGCAGCTCAGACGGACTAGGAAACAATGAGCAGTTCTTC.

CDR3 in DNA: TGCGCCAGCACCCTAGGCAGGGGAATAATTACCGGGGAGCTGTTTTTT. It encodes CASTLGRGIITGELFF. The rearrangement uses TRBV4-1 and TRBJ2-2, with D tentatively TRBD1 (6 bases). This CDR3 is built from 16 residues. V lost 7 bases and J 5 bases, leaving 20 bases between the germline ends. Looked up from germline, CDR1 is MGHRA and CDR2 is YSYEKL.

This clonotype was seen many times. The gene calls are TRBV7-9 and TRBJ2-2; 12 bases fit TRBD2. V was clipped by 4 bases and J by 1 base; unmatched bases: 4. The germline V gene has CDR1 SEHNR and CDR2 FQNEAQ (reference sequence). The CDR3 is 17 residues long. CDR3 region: CASSSSSGRVNTGELFF. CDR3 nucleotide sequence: TGTGCCAGCAGCTCATCTAGCGGGAGGGTGAACACCGGGGAGCTGTTTTTT.

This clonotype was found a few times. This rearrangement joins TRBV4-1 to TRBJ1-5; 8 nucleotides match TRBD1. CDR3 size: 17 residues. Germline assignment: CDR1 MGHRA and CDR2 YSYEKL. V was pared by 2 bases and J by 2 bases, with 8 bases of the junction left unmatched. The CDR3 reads CASSQSRGRLGNQPQHF. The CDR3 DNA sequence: TGCGCCAGCAGCCAATCCAGGGGGCGATTAGGCAATCAGCCCCAGCATTTT.

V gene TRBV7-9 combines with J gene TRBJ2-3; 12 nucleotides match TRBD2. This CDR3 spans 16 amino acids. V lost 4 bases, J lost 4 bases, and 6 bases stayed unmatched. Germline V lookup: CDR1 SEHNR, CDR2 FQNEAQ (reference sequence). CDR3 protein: CASSSWTSGNADTQYF. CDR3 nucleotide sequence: TGTGCCAGCAGCTCCTGGACTAGCGGGAATGCAGATACGCAGTATTTT.

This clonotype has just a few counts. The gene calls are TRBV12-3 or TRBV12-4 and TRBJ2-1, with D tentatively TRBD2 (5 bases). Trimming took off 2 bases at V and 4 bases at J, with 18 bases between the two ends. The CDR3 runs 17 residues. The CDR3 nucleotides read TGTGCCAGCAGTTTAATGGTGGGAGAGCCGGGGTACAATGAGCAGTTCTTC. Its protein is CASSLMVGEPGYNEQFF.